Listed here is a single TCR beta chain. Germline V gene sequence: CDR1 MDHEN, CDR2 SYDVKM. V was clipped by 7 bases and J by 7 bases; unmatched bases: 7. This CDR3 region has 13 residues. The entry originates in a study of blood T cell repertoires in COVID-19. Study-wide context: T cells, B-cell-depleted T cells, or PBMCs supplied cDNA or gDNA.

The repertoire was sequenced with immunoSEQ multiplex PCR; TCRdb's copy has only in-frame clones and lacks some. The repertoire has 200,000 to 250,000 clones, more than 75% of them found once; the top ten carry 7.2%. The V gene is TRBV28, the J gene TRBJ2-7; the match to TRBD1 covers 10 bases. The TCR was taken from a man younger than 45 in a cohort exposed to, infected with or recovered from COVID-19 (not recorded which). Sequenced: PBMCs or T cells enriched from blood (not recorded which). In DNA, the CDR3 is TGTGCCAGCACGGGGACAGGGGATCGGGAGCAGTACTTC. Its protein product is CASTGTGDREQYF. The variable domain in full, with the rest retrieved from reference TRBV28 and TRBJ2-7, is DVKVTQSSRYLVKRTGEKVFLECVQDMDHENMFWYRQDPGLGLRLIYFSYDVKMKEKGDIPEGYSVSREKKERFSLILESASTNQTSMYLCASTGTGDREQYFGPGTRLTVT.